These T cell receptor beta chains were read from a single sample in a study of blood T cell repertoires in COVID-19. Measured with immunoSEQ multiplex PCR; TCRdb has only the in-frame clones, and not every one. The sample shows roughly 160,000 clones, less than 85% of them seen only once. Sequences were obtained from PBMCs or T cells enriched from blood (not recorded which). These TCRs come from a man in his fifties or sixties who had recovered from COVID-19. CDR3s include the opening cysteine and the closing phenylalanine or tryptophan. Fields, in order: CDR3 DNA, CDR3 protein, J gene, V gene, D gene, clone size. The D gene is left open where the match is weak. The listing skips clone size in some rows; elsewhere it reads once, few, many or a size class.

TGTGCCAGCAGCCCTCCGGGACTAGCGGGGAGGGAGGATACGCAGTATTTT CASSPPGLAGREDTQYF TRBJ2-3 TRBV7-2 TRBD2 NA
TGTGCCAGCAGCCGACAGGGCCTAGGGGCTTTCTTT CASSRQGLGAFF TRBJ1-1 TRBV12-3/TRBV12-4 TRBD1 NA
TGTGCCAGCAGTGAAAAGCGGACAGGGCCCCCAGATACGCAGTATTTT CASSEKRTGPPDTQYF TRBJ2-3 TRBV25-1 TRBD1 NA
TGCGCCAGCAGTGATGGACAGGGGTTTCCCACAGATACGCAGTATTTT CASSDGQGFPTDTQYF TRBJ2-3 TRBV10-1 TRBD1 NA
TGTGCCAGCAGCCGTGGGACTATCCAAGAGACCCAGTACTTC CASSRGTIQETQYF TRBJ2-5 TRBV6-2/TRBV6-3 TRBD2 NA
TGTGCCAGCAGCTCTCCCCGGTCCCATGAGCAGTTCTTC CASSSPRSHEQFF TRBJ2-1 TRBV11-3 NA NA
TGTGCCAGTGGAGCGGGGGGGACATACAATGAGCAGTTCTTC CASGAGGTYNEQFF TRBJ2-1 TRBV19 TRBD2 NA
TGTGCCAGCAGCCAAGCCCCAGCTAGCGGGGGTAACCGCTACAATGAGCAGTTCTTC CASSQAPASGGNRYNEQFF TRBJ2-1 TRBV3-1/TRBV3-2 TRBD2 NA
TGTGCCAGCAGCTTTACAGGGTTGGAGACCCAGTACTTC CASSFTGLETQYF TRBJ2-5 TRBV7-6 NA NA
TGTGCCAGTAGTCGCCTCGGACAGGGCAACACTGAAGCTTTCTTT CASSRLGQGNTEAFF TRBJ1-1 TRBV19 TRBD1 NA
TGTGCCAGTAGTTCCTCTCCGGGACTAGCGACGGAGACCCAGTACTTC CASSSSPGLATETQYF TRBJ2-5 TRBV19 TRBD2 NA
TGCGCCAGCAGCTTGGTGGCAGGCCCTGCAACTAATGAAAAACTGTTTTTT CASSLVAGPATNEKLFF TRBJ1-4 TRBV5-1 NA NA
TGCAGCGCGGCAGGGGCCAACACTGAAGCTTTCTTT CSAAGANTEAFF TRBJ1-1 TRBV29-1 NA NA
TGTGCCAGTAGTACGGGACAGGGATATGGCTACACCTTC CASSTGQGYGYTF TRBJ1-2 TRBV19 TRBD1 NA
TGTGCCAGCAGCTCAACGGGACTCTATGGCTACACCTTC CASSSTGLYGYTF TRBJ1-2 TRBV11-1 NA NA
TGTGCCAGCAGTAGGACAGGGGGCTTAGCTAATGAAAAACTGTTTTTT CASSRTGGLANEKLFF TRBJ1-4 TRBV7-2 TRBD1 NA
TGTGCCAGTCGACAGGGGACGGCTTCACCCCTCCACTTT CASRQGTASPLHF TRBJ1-6 TRBV19 TRBD1 many
TGTGCCAGCAGTTACTCGAACAGGGGGAACACTGAAGCTTTCTTT CASSYSNRGNTEAFF TRBJ1-1 TRBV6-5 TRBD1 NA
TGTGCCGCCGGACTAACTGAGCAGTTCTTC CAAGLTEQFF TRBJ2-1 TRBV6-6 NA NA
TGTGCCAGCAGCTTGCAGGGACAGGGGGTCCCTTATGAGCAGTTCTTC CASSLQGQGVPYEQFF TRBJ2-1 TRBV7-8 TRBD1 NA
TGTGCCAGCAGCTCCCGGACTAGCGGGGTAGCCAAAAACATTCAGTACTTC CASSSRTSGVAKNIQYF TRBJ2-4 TRBV11-2 TRBD2 NA
TGTGCCAGCAGCCAAGTGGGCAGGGGTGCATACGAGCAGTACTTC CASSQVGRGAYEQYF TRBJ2-7 TRBV3-1/TRBV3-2 NA NA
TGTGCCAGCAGCCAGCGAGGGCTAGCGGCCTACGAGCAGTACTTC CASSQRGLAAYEQYF TRBJ2-7 TRBV9 TRBD2 NA
TGTGCCAGCACGTCGTCAGACAAAAACATTCAGTACTTC CASTSSDKNIQYF TRBJ2-4 TRBV12-3/TRBV12-4 NA NA
TGTGCCAGCAGTAGGACAGGGCATTCCAATGAGCAGTTCTTC CASSRTGHSNEQFF TRBJ2-1 TRBV6-5 TRBD1 NA
TGTGCCAGCACCCCTGGGGGGCGACAGGGGGGTACCTCTGGAAACACCATATATTTT CASTPGGRQGGTSGNTIYF TRBJ1-3 TRBV2 TRBD1 NA
TGTGCCAGCTCACCACAGGACTTAAACACTGAAGCTTTCTTT CASSPQDLNTEAFF TRBJ1-1 TRBV18 NA NA
TGCGCCAGCAGCCGGGAACCGGGACAGGTCTACGAGCAGTACTTC CASSREPGQVYEQYF TRBJ2-7 TRBV5-1 TRBD1 NA
TGTGCCTGGAGCCGCCGCGGGGGCCGCACAGATACGCAGTATTTT CAWSRRGGRTDTQYF TRBJ2-3 TRBV30 NA few
TGTGCCAGCAGGGCCTCCGGGACTAACCCCATCATTACAGATACGCAGTATTTT CASRASGTNPIITDTQYF TRBJ2-3 TRBV6-4 TRBD2 NA
TGTGCCAGCAGCCCGGACAGGGTAAACATTCAGTACTTC CASSPDRVNIQYF TRBJ2-4 TRBV11-2 TRBD1 NA
TGTGCCAGCAGCTTGGCTAGGGGGAACACTGAAGCTTTCTTT CASSLARGNTEAFF TRBJ1-1 TRBV5-4 NA NA
TGTGCCAGTAGTATTGTCTCAGGGAACACCGGGGAGCTGTTTTTT CASSIVSGNTGELFF TRBJ2-2 TRBV19 NA NA
TGTGCCAGCAGGGACAGGCGATCTAACTATGGCTACACCTTC CASRDRRSNYGYTF TRBJ1-2 TRBV2 TRBD1 NA
TGTGCCAGCAGCGGACGGCCGGACAGGGGAGTAGACACCGGGGAGCTGTTTTTT CASSGRPDRGVDTGELFF TRBJ2-2 TRBV9 TRBD1 NA
TGTGCCAGCAACGAACAGGGACATGGCTACACCTTC CASNEQGHGYTF TRBJ1-2 TRBV2 NA few
TGTGCCAGCAGCCCCTCCCGGGGGGGCGAGCAGTACTTC CASSPSRGGEQYF TRBJ2-7 TRBV7-3 TRBD2 NA
TGTGCCAGCAGCCAAGTGGCTGACGAGCAGTACTTC CASSQVADEQYF TRBJ2-7 TRBV7-2 NA few
TGTGCCAGCAGCTTACTCAGCGGGGGGATCTACGAGCAGTACTTC CASSLLSGGIYEQYF TRBJ2-7 TRBV7-8 TRBD2 NA
TGTGCCAGCAGCCAATCGGGGGGGCGCTACGAGCAGTACTTC CASSQSGGRYEQYF TRBJ2-7 TRBV4-2 TRBD2 NA
TGCGCCAGCAGACAGACAGGGGGCTCCTACGAGCAGTACTTC CASRQTGGSYEQYF TRBJ2-7 TRBV5-1 TRBD1 NA
TGCGCCAGCAGCGCCGACAGGCTGAATCAGCCCCAGCATTTT CASSADRLNQPQHF TRBJ1-5 TRBV4-1 NA NA
TGTGCCAGCAGACACGCCCCAAAGACTGGGACCGGGGAGCTGTTTTTT CASRHAPKTGTGELFF TRBJ2-2 TRBV3-1/TRBV3-2 NA NA
TGTGCCAGCAGCGTGACTAGCGGGGGGGCGTCCGGGGAGCTGTTTTTT CASSVTSGGASGELFF TRBJ2-2 TRBV9 TRBD2 NA
TGTGCCAGCAGTTTATTGGGTGACAGGGTGACTAATGAAAAACTGTTTTTT CASSLLGDRVTNEKLFF TRBJ1-4 TRBV28 TRBD1 once
TGCGCCAGCAGTGAGGGGCTTGAGCAGTTCTTC CASSEGLEQFF TRBJ2-1 TRBV10-1 NA NA
TGTGCCAGCAGTGAAGTGGCCAGCCAGGGGGCAGGTCAGCCCCAGCATTTT CASSEVASQGAGQPQHF TRBJ1-5 TRBV6-1 TRBD1 NA
TGTGCCAGCAGCCAACAGGGGGCTCGGGAAAAACTGTTTTTT CASSQQGAREKLFF TRBJ1-4 TRBV25-1 TRBD1 NA
TGTGCCAGCAGTTTCGGGGGCTATGGCTACACCTTC CASSFGGYGYTF TRBJ1-2 TRBV27 NA NA
TGCAGCGTTTGGGCCTGGGACAGGGGGAGTACCTATGGCTACACCTTC CSVWAWDRGSTYGYTF TRBJ1-2 TRBV29-1 TRBD1 once
TGTGCCAGCAGTTTCACGGGGGGGAGCTCCTACAATGAGCAGTTCTTC CASSFTGGSSYNEQFF TRBJ2-1 TRBV28 TRBD2 NA
TGTGCCAGCAGCTTCGACAGGGGGCTCTCTGGCTACACCTTC CASSFDRGLSGYTF TRBJ1-2 TRBV11-2 TRBD1 NA
TGTGCCAGTAGCCTACCGGAGGGGACAGGGAACACTGAAGCTTTCTTT CASSLPEGTGNTEAFF TRBJ1-1 TRBV19 TRBD1 once
TGTGCCAGCAGCTTAGACGGCAGGGGGATAGGAGGCTACACCTTC CASSLDGRGIGGYTF TRBJ1-2 TRBV7-2 TRBD1 NA
TGTGCCAGCAGCGTGGGGGGATCCGAATACCCTGATGAGCAGTTCTTC CASSVGGSEYPDEQFF TRBJ2-1 TRBV9 NA NA
TGTGCCAGCAGTGGACACCAGAACACTGAAGCTTTCTTT CASSGHQNTEAFF TRBJ1-1 TRBV11-2 NA NA
TGTGCCAGCAGCCAACAGCAAGGGGTTTCACCCCTCCACTTT CASSQQQGVSPLHF TRBJ1-6 TRBV14 NA NA